The 20 T cell receptor beta chains below all came from one sample that was sequenced in a study of blood T cell repertoires in COVID-19 (dated by TCRdb to the early 2020s). Libraries were constructed by the immunoSEQ multiplex PCR assay. The source is immuneACCESS, and TCRdb retained only in-frame sequences with V and J called. Part of the clones is not carried over; for the studies checked, unresolved V genes explain less than half of this, and the remainder is unexplained. Here the sample has some 350,000 clones; roughly 90% occur a single time. Around 7% of the sample is taken by the ten largest. The specimen was peripheral blood. All receptors come from a man in his late teens or twenties with active or convalescent COVID-19.

The rearrangement joins TRBV15 to TRBJ1-5; 10 bases fit TRBD1. Germline trimming cut 9 bases from V and 1 base from J; bases unmatched to any gene: 9. This CDR3 region has 16 residues. Germline CDR1 is LNHNV and CDR2 is YYDKDF (reference sequence). The CDR3 sequence: CATQKGQGNSNQPQHF. The CDR3 coding sequence is TGTGCCACTCAAAAGGGACAGGGGAACAGCAATCAGCCCCAGCATTTT.

This clone was seen more than once but under ten times. The J gene is TRBJ2-5, the V gene TRBV29-1; TRBD1 aligns across 7 bases. Germline CDR1 reads SQVTM; CDR2 reads ANQGSEA. This CDR3 contains 13 residues. Losses at the gene ends were 0 bases for V and 7 bases for J; bases not matched to a gene: 5. The CDR3 sequence is CSVEDLGQLTQYF. CDR3 coding DNA: TGCAGCGTTGAAGATTTGGGACAGTTGACCCAGTACTTC.

CDR3 nucleotides: TGTGCCAGCAGTCGACCGACACAGGGGATGGGAAACACCATATATTTT. Its translation is CASSRPTQGMGNTIYF. The chain has TRBV6-2 or TRBV6-3 and TRBJ1-3; 7 nucleotides match TRBD1. The V gene end was trimmed by 5 bases and the J gene end by 4 bases; junction bases not matched to a gene: 11. CDR1 is MNHEY and CDR2 is SVGEGT in the germline V gene. This CDR3 contains 16 residues.

The V gene is TRBV25-1, the J gene TRBJ2-3, with D possibly matching TRBD2 (6 bases). Trimming stripped 1 base from V and 15 bases from J, with 14 bases between. Per the germline V gene, CDR1 is MGHDK and CDR2 is SYGVNS. The CDR3 sequence is 12 residues long. The CDR3 DNA reads TGTGCCAGCAGTGAATTGGGGGGACGCGAATATTTT. This translates into CASSELGGREYF. The entire variable domain, with the rest obtained from reference TRBV25-1 and TRBJ2-3, is as follows: EADIYQTPRYLVIGTGKKITLECSQTMGHDKMYWYQQDPGMELHLIHYSYGVNSTEKGDLSSESTVSRIRTEHFPLTLESARPSHTSQYLCASSELGGREYFGPGTRLTVL.

The chain has TRBV11-2 and TRBJ1-3; tentative D call: TRBD1 (6 bases). Germline CDR1 and CDR2: SGHAT and FQNNGV. Deletions cut 2 bases from V and 4 bases from J, with 12 bases between. The CDR3 consists of 15 residues. Written as DNA, the CDR3 is TGTGCCAGCAGCTTACCAGGGGCAGCCGGAAACACCATATATTTT. Translation: CASSLPGAAGNTIYF.

This clone occurred once. The chain recombines TRBV6-5 with TRBJ1-4, with no clear D. Per the germline V gene, CDR1 is MNHEY and CDR2 is SVGAGI. The germline V and J ends were trimmed by 4 bases and 0 bases, with 12 bases remaining between them. The CDR3 has 16 residues. DNA of the CDR3: TGTGCCAGCAGTTCCCACAACCCAGCAACTAATGAAAAACTGTTTTTT. It translates to CASSSHNPATNEKLFF.

In DNA form, the CDR3 reads TGTGCCAGCAGTTTCCGGGGAATTAGCTCCTACGAGCAGTACTTC. It translates to CASSFRGISSYEQYF. This sequence joins TRBV28 and TRBJ2-7; TRBD2 is a possible D gene (5 bases). CDR1 and CDR2 from the germline V gene are MDHEN and SYDVKM. V dropped 3 bases and J dropped 0 bases, with 12 bases sitting between them. The CDR3 extends over 15 amino acids.

This clone was seen repeatedly, ten times or more. J is TRBJ2-7 and V is TRBV28; the D gene is possibly TRBD1 (5 bases). Per the germline V gene, CDR1 is MDHEN and CDR2 is SYDVKM. CDR3 size: 16 residues. V lost 4 bases to trimming and J lost 3 bases, with 19 bases between them. The DNA of the CDR3 is TGTGCCAGCAGTTCCCCTCAGAGAATACAGGACTACGAGCAGTACTTC. Its protein is CASSSPQRIQDYEQYF.

The chain uses TRBV5-6 and TRBJ2-7; D ambiguous. The CDR3 length is 13 residues. Germline lookup yields CDR1 SGHDT and CDR2 YYEEEE. Deletions cut 1 base from V and 3 bases from J, with 8 bases between. The CDR3 is CASSLRHLYEQYF. In DNA, the CDR3 is TGTGCCAGCAGCTTGAGACACCTCTACGAGCAGTACTTC.

This rearrangement joins TRBV7-2 to TRBJ2-5; D gene uncertain. Trimming removed 1 base at V and 2 bases at J, with 5 bases between. Germline V gene sequence: CDR1 SGHTA, CDR2 FQGNSA. This CDR3 spans 13 amino acids. In DNA form, the CDR3 reads TGTGCCAGCAGCTTAGAGCGACAAGAGACCCAGTACTTC. Translation gives CASSLERQETQYF. The complete variable domain, with remaining parts taken from reference TRBV7-2 and TRBJ2-5, reads GAGVSQSPSNKVTEKGKDVELRCDPISGHTALYWYRQSLGQGLEFLIYFQGNSAPDKSGLPSDRFSAERTGGSVSTLTIQRTQQEDSAVYLCASSLERQETQYFGPGTRLLVL.

The J gene is TRBJ1-5, the V gene TRBV9; D is possibly TRBD1 (5 bases). This CDR3 contains 15 residues. Germline CDR1 reads SGDLS; CDR2 reads YYNGEE. V was pared by 4 bases and J by 1 base, with 12 bases between. The CDR3 bases are TGTGCCAGCAGCCCCGGGGGGATGAGCAATCAGCCCCAGCATTTT. Protein: CASSPGGMSNQPQHF.

The J gene is TRBJ1-2, the V gene TRBV7-9; TRBD1 agrees at 9 bases. The V gene's germline CDR1 is SEHNR and CDR2 FQNEAQ (reference sequence). V was clipped by 5 bases and J by 5 bases; unmatched bases: 9. The CDR3 consists of 15 residues. This CDR3 reads CASSEAGQGSYGYTF. In nucleotides, the CDR3 is TGTGCCAGCAGCGAAGCGGGACAGGGATCATATGGCTACACCTTC.

The chain joins TRBV9 to TRBJ1-1; unclear D gene. The length of the CDR3 is 13 residues. Per the germline V gene, CDR1 is SGDLS and CDR2 is YYNGEE. Trimming took 0 bases from V and 6 from J, leaving 9 bases between them. The DNA for the CDR3 is TGTGCCAGCAGCGTAGGAGGGATCGCTGAAGCTTTCTTT. Its protein product is CASSVGGIAEAFF.

The chain joins TRBV6-6 to TRBJ2-3; D ambiguous. The V gene lost 5 bases and the J gene lost 1 base, with 7 bases spanning the gap. The germline gives CDR1 MNHNY, CDR2 SVGAGI (reference sequence). The CDR3 spans 13 residues. CDR3 DNA: TGTGCCAGCAGTCCACACGGCACAGATACGCAGTATTTT. Translation: CASSPHGTDTQYF.

The chain couples TRBV7-9 to TRBJ2-7; TRBD1 matches at 11 bases. V shed 2 bases, J shed 5 bases, and the junction held 8 bases outside the gene matches. CDR1 is SEHNR and CDR2 is FQNEAQ in the germline V gene (reference sequence). The CDR3 covers 16 residues. The CDR3 here is CASSLSLGQGVNEQYF. CDR3 DNA sequence: TGTGCCAGCAGCTTAAGTTTGGGACAGGGGGTAAACGAGCAGTACTTC.

The chain combines TRBV27 with TRBJ1-2, with 7 bases identical to TRBD1. This CDR3 region has 18 residues. CDR1 and CDR2 from the germline V gene are MNHEY and SMNVEV (reference sequence). Trimming cost V 6 bases and J 1 base; bases outside gene matches: 17. CDR3 sequence (DNA): TGTGCCAGCAGACCCCATTTGCAGGGGGAACTTGGTAACTATGGCTACACCTTC. It codes for CASRPHLQGELGNYGYTF.

The chain joins TRBV29-1 to TRBJ1-5; TRBD1 matches 7 bases. CDR1 and CDR2 (germline): SQVTM, ANQGSEA. V gave up 6 bases and J gave up 4 bases; unmatched junction bases: 6. The CDR3 is 13 amino acids. In nucleotides, the CDR3 is TGCAGCGTCGTACAGGGGCCGAATCAGCCCCAGCATTTT. Protein product: CSVVQGPNQPQHF.

The rearrangement uses TRBV6-6 and TRBJ2-1; perhaps TRBD1 as D (6 bases). The germline gives CDR1 MNHNY, CDR2 SVGAGI (reference sequence). Between the trimmed V and J ends, which lost 2 bases and 4 bases, there was a span of 12 bases. The CDR3 runs 15 residues. CDR3 bases: TGTGCCAGCAGTTACAGGACTGGGACATACAATGAGCAGTTCTTC. Its protein is CASSYRTGTYNEQFF.

V usage is TRBV6-1 and J usage is TRBJ1-2; 9 nucleotides line up with TRBD1. The V and J ends lost 3 bases and 6 bases, in that order; junction bases with no gene match: 5. Germline loops: CDR1 MNHNS, CDR2 SASEGT. The CDR3 is 14 amino acids. CDR3 in DNA: TGTGCCAGCAGTGACCGGGACAGGGAAGATGGCTACACCTTC. It yields the protein CASSDRDREDGYTF.

The chain combines TRBV27 with TRBJ2-7; no reliable D call. The CDR3 loop spans 13 amino acids. CDR1 MNHEY and CDR2 SMNVEV come from the germline V gene (reference sequence). The ends were cut back, 2 bases at V and 5 bases at J, with 10 bases in the middle. The CDR3 coding sequence is TGTGCCAGCAGTTTAACAAACACCGACGAGCAGTACTTC. Protein product: CASSLTNTDEQYF.